The rows below give T cell receptor beta chains drawn from one sample of a study of human T cells and chemical hapten exposure. MiXCR, run by TCRdb on the RACE reads, gives a single entry per CDR3 protein. The sample carries about 70,000 distinct CDR3 sequences, approximately 11% recorded once. Sequenced material: whole blood, taken in connection with sensitization to the hapten diphenylcyclopropenone (DPC). The receptors were sampled from a woman in her fifties or sixties with alopecia areata. Some clones in this sample may be carry-over from other donors' samples. The CDR3 runs from the conserved cysteine through the conserved F or W.

TRBV19	TRBJ2-4	CASSIGQLDIQYF
TRBV4-3	TRBJ2-6	CASSQLFSGANVLTF
TRBV27	TRBJ2-1	CASSLMGLAGDEQFF
TRBV20-1	TRBJ2-4	CSGIKGGLAAKNIQYF
TRBV29-1	TRBJ2-1	CSVESSTAYNEQFF
TRBV14	TRBJ1-6	CASSQFQGDRPGSPLHF
TRBV7-2	TRBJ2-3	CASSPPTDTQYF
TRBV20-1	TRBJ2-2	CSASYGAGGLPGELFF
TRBV19	TRBJ2-5	CASSLLGVQETQYF
TRBV30	TRBJ2-1	CAWQGLADYNEQFF
TRBV20-1	TRBJ2-1	CSARDHSGTSIARFF
TRBV7-2	TRBJ1-3	CASSLTVGPGNTIYF
TRBV27	TRBJ1-1	CASSFLGANTEAFF
TRBV19	TRBJ2-4	CASSPRTGPPDF
TRBV5-1	TRBJ2-7	CASSLIAGGQHEQYF
TRBV5-1	TRBJ1-3	CASRDSGNTIYF